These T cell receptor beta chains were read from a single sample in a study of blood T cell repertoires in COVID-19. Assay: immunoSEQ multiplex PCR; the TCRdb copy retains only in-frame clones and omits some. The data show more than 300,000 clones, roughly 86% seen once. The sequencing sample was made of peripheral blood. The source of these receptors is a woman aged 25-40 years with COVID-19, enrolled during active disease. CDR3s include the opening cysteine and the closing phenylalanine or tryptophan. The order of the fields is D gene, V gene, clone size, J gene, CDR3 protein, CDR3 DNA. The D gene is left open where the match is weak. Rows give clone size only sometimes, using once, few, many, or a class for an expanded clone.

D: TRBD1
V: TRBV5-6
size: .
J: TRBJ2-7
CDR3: CASSLRLGQAAYEQYF
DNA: TGTGCCAGCAGCTTGAGGTTGGGACAGGCCGCCTACGAGCAGTACTTC

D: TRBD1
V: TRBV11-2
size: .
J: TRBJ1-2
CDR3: CASSTDRGHGYTF
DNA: TGTGCCAGCAGCACCGACAGGGGGCATGGCTACACCTTC

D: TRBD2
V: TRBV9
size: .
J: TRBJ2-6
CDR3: CASSPGGSGANVLTF
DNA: TGTGCCAGCAGCCCGGGAGGATCTGGGGCCAACGTCCTGACTTTC

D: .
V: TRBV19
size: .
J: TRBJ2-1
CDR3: CASSIPGSINEQFF
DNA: TGTGCCAGTAGTATTCCGGGATCCATCAATGAGCAGTTCTTC

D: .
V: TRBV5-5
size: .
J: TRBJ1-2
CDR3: CASSLDRYYGYTF
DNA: TGTGCCAGCAGCTTGGACAGGTACTATGGCTACACCTTC

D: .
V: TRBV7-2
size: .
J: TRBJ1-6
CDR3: CASSLRNPPLHF
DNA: TGTGCCAGCAGCCTTAGAAATCCACCCCTCCACTTT

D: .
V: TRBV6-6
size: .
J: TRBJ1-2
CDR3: CASRRQDHYGYTF
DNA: TGTGCCAGCAGGAGACAGGACCACTATGGCTACACCTTC

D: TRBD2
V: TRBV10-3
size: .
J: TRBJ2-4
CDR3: CAISESGAGGNIQYF
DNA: TGTGCCATCAGTGAGTCTGGAGCGGGGGGAAACATTCAGTACTTC

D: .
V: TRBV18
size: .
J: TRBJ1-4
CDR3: CASSPRRGDEKLFF
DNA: TGTGCCAGCTCACCCCGCAGGGGCGACGAAAAACTGTTTTTT

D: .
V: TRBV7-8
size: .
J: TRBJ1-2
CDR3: CASSPRTALNYGYTF
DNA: TGTGCCAGCAGCCCTAGGACAGCTCTAAACTATGGCTACACCTTC

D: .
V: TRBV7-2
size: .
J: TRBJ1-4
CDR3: CASSLGRSNEKLFF
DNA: TGTGCCAGCAGCTTAGGCAGGTCTAATGAAAAACTGTTTTTT

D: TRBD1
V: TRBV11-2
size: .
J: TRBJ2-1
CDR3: CASSPDRGLHEQFF
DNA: TGTGCCAGCAGCCCGGACAGGGGGCTCCATGAGCAGTTCTTC

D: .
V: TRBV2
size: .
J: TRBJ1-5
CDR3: CASSVGQIYNQPQHF
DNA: TGTGCCAGCAGTGTGGGGCAGATATACAATCAGCCCCAGCATTTT

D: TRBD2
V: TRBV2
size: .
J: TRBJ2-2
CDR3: CASSGTRNTGELFF
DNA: TGTGCCAGCAGCGGGACTAGAAACACCGGGGAGCTGTTTTTT

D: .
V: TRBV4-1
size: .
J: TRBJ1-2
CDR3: CASSQDRSGQYGYTF
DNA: TGCGCCAGCAGCCAAGATCGTTCGGGACAATATGGCTACACCTTC

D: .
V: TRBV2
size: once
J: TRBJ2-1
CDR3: CASRGGEQFF
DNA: TGTGCCAGCAGGGGGGGTGAGCAGTTCTTC

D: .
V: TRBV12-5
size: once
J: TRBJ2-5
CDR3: CASVSIRDTTLGETQYF
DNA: TGTGCTAGTGTTTCAATACGGGACACCACCCTCGGGGAGACCCAGTACTTC

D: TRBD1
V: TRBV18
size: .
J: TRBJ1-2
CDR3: CASSPEQGGYTF
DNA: TGTGCCAGCTCACCTGAACAGGGGGGCTACACCTTC

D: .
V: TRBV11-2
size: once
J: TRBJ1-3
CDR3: CASSLAPPGGRVGNTIYF
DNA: TGTGCCAGCAGCTTAGCCCCCCCGGGGGGGCGCGTAGGAAACACCATATATTTT

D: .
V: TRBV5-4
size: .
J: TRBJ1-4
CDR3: CASSPGGTPAEKLFF
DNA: TGTGCCAGCAGCCCGGGGGGGACCCCGGCGGAAAAACTGTTTTTT

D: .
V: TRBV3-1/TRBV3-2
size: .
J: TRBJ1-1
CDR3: CASSQGWQGNTEAFF
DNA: TGTGCCAGCAGCCAAGGATGGCAGGGAAACACTGAAGCTTTCTTT

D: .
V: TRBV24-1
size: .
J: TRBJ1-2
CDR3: CATSDLYRGYGYTF
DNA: TGTGCCACCAGTGATTTGTACCGGGGCTATGGCTACACCTTC

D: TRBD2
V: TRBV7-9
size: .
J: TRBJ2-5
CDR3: CASSMGLAGATQYF
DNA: TGTGCCAGCAGCATGGGACTAGCGGGGGCGACCCAGTACTTC

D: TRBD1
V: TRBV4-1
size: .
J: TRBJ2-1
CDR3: CASSQEGQINNEQFF
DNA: TGCGCCAGCAGCCAAGAGGGACAGATTAACAATGAGCAGTTCTTC

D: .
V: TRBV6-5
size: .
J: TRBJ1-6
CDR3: CASSSGLVRANSPLHF
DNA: TGTGCCAGCAGTTCTGGGTTGGTCAGAGCGAATTCACCCCTCCACTTT

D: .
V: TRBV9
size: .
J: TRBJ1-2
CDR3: CASSDRGKGPWDGYTF
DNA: TGTGCCAGCAGCGATAGGGGGAAGGGACCTTGGGATGGCTACACCTTC

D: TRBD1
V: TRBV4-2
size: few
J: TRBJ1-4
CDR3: CASSRGEGTGNEKLFF
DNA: TGTGCCAGCAGCCGGGGAGAAGGGACAGGGAATGAAAAACTGTTTTTT

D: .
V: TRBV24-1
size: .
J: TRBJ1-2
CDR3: CATSDFRVNYGYTF
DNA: TGTGCCACCAGTGATTTTCGGGTTAACTATGGCTACACCTTC

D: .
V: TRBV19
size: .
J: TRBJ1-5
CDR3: CASSIQREQPQHF
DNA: TGTGCCAGTAGTATACAAAGGGAGCAGCCCCAGCATTTT

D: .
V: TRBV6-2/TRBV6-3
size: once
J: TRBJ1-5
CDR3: CASSYSPGVGPQHF
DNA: TGTGCCAGCAGTTACTCGCCAGGGGTTGGGCCCCAGCATTTT

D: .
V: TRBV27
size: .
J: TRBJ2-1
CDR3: CASSFTGWYNEQFF
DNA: TGTGCCAGCAGTTTTACAGGGTGGTACAATGAGCAGTTCTTC

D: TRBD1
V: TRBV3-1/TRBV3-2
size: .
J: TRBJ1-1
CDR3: CASSHGTAGTEAFF
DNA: TGTGCCAGCAGCCATGGGACAGCGGGCACTGAAGCTTTCTTT

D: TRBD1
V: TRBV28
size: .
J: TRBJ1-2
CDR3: CASRGTGQDYGYTF
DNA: TGTGCCAGCAGAGGGACAGGGCAGGACTATGGCTACACCTTC

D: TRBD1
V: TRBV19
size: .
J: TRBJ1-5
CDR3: CASSTGDSGQPQHF
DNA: TGTGCCAGTAGTACGGGGGACAGTGGGCAGCCCCAGCATTTT

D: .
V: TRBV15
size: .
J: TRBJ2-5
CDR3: CATSRDLVQGETQYF
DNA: TGTGCCACCAGCAGGGATCTAGTACAGGGAGAGACCCAGTACTTC

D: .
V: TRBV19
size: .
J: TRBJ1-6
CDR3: CASSPQDSPLHF
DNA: TGTGCCAGTAGTCCCCAGGATTCACCCCTCCACTTT

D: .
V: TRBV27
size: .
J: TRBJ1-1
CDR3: CASSFRMQVKVNTEAFF
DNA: TGTGCCAGCAGTTTTAGAATGCAGGTAAAAGTAAACACTGAAGCTTTCTTT

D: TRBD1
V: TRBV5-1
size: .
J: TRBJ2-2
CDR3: CASSLRQGTGELFF
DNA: TGCGCCAGCAGCTTAAGACAGGGTACCGGGGAGCTGTTTTTT